This T cell receptor (beta chain) was sequenced for a study of T cell repertoires in cytomegalovirus infection (dated by TCRdb to the late 2010s). Context from the whole study: The peptide stimulations were aimed at well-studied HLA-B-restricted epitopes as well as recently identified HLA-C-restricted CMV epitopes, whose presentation resists viral immunomodulation. The HLA type of each donor mattered for the analysis, because public TCR beta signatures pointed to carriage of CMV infection along with the matching HLA type.

The treatment or condition label for this specimen denotes: in vitro stimulation with specific CMV peptide epitopes to enrich CMV-specific T cells. The germline V gene sets CDR1 to SGHVS and CDR2 to FNYEAQ. The CDR3 covers 14 residues, taking in both the cysteine and the phenylalanine. The read is trimmed to its CDR3 DNA, 42 bases read in frame from base 1. A distance of 9 bases separates the germline ends of V and J, which lose 2 bases and 2 bases respectively. What the research found in general, with its limitations: The ex vivo response was dominated by HLA-C-restricted CMV-specific TCR beta clonotypes, which also provided the single most frequent clonotype in two of eight donors. In both this cohort and an independent roughly 350-donor cohort, the cumulative frequency of public TCR beta family members distinguished carriers of CMV infection plus the relevant HLA type.

The run used an Illumina HiSeq 1500. TCRdb passed the public sequencing reads through fastp at Q25 and MiXCR, retaining productive beta sequences. Each record represents a unique CDR3 protein, reported with the most common genes and DNA among its rows. The sample data list some 800,000 distinct CDR3 sequences, and about 33% of these were observed just once. The ten largest clones add up to roughly 12% of the sample. In regard to this clonotype: Which antigen it targets is not known. There are no base qualities to consult, and no much larger clone falls within one base.

Sequences were derived from cultured CD8+ T cells from PBMCs, sampled from culture after CMV antigen stimulation. The clonotype comes from a human donor in good health (CMV status not recorded). Some clones in this sample may be carry-over from other donors' samples. The chain uses TRBV7-6 and TRBJ1-2; no D gene can be assigned with confidence. CDR3 protein: CASSLKQENYGYTF. The DNA sequence is given as TGTGCCAGCAGCTTAAAGCAGGAGAACTATGGCTACACCTTC.